This section outlines one T cell receptor (beta chain) sequence together with its context. Employing constant-segment primers, 5'RACE generated TCR alpha and TCR beta cDNA libraries bearing sample barcodes and UMIs. TCRdb re-called the 5' RACE reads through MiXCR, storing one row per CDR3 protein. The table lists roughly 190,000 distinct CDR3 sequences, approximately 10% of them singletons. The entry originates in a study of T-cell memory formation after mild COVID-19. Study in general: Clusters were largely donor specific.

This clonotype originated in a man younger than 30 who had mild COVID-19 (a few samples of this study predate the infection). Cell type and time point are not known. The sample was PBMCs or a T cell subset sorted from them (not recorded which).

The CDR3 protein is CASSQGLASYEQYF. In DNA, the CDR3 is TGTGCCAGCAGCCAAGGACTAGCCTCCTACGAGCAGTACTTC. This rearrangement joins TRBV4-2 to TRBJ2-7; 7 positions match TRBD2. The CDR3 runs 14 residues. V shed 1 base, J shed 0 bases, and the junction held 0 bases outside the gene matches. The V gene's germline CDR1 is LGHNA and CDR2 YNFKEQ.